These 29 T cell receptor beta chains were sequenced from one sample in a study of cytomegalovirus exposure and HLA in healthy donors. Vbeta (60) and Jbeta (13) primers were used in the PCR. The data were produced by immunoSEQ multiplex PCR, yet TCRdb's version contains in-frame clones alone and is incomplete. The repertoire holds about 98,000 clones, 75% to 85% seen once, with approximately 10% in the top ten. The sequenced material came from PBMCs. These receptors were taken from a man younger than 30 in good health and CMV-seropositive.

The chain is built from TRBV28 and TRBJ2-1; D gene ambiguous. This CDR3 region has 14 residues. Trimming took off 6 bases at V and 13 bases at J, with 22 bases between the two ends. CDR1 MDHEN and CDR2 SYDVKM come from the germline V gene. The CDR3 sequence is CASSDTSSPFSQFF. Written as DNA, the CDR3 is TGTGCCAGCAGCGACACGTCCTCGCCCTTTTCTCAGTTCTTC.

The gene calls are TRBV5-1 and TRBJ1-2; 11 bases fit TRBD1. J lost 6 bases, V lost 3 bases, and 4 bases had no gene match. Germline V gives CDR1 SGHRS, CDR2 YFSETQ. There are 14 residues in the CDR3. The CDR3 DNA follows: TGCGCCAGCAGCTGGACAGGGGGCGCCCATGGCTACACCTTC. It is translated as CASSWTGGAHGYTF.

The chain carries TRBV4-1 and TRBJ1-1, with D unresolved. The CDR3 extends over 14 amino acids. Trimming removed 1 base at V and 0 bases at J, with 6 bases between. From germline, CDR1 is MGHRA and CDR2 YSYEKL. DNA for the CDR3: TGCGCCAGCAGCCAAGGGGCCCTGAACACTGAAGCTTTCTTT. This sequence encodes CASSQGALNTEAFF.

The chain couples TRBV5-4 to TRBJ2-5; the D is unclear. Trimming removed 0 bases from V and 2 bases from J, with 14 bases in between. Germline V CDR1 and CDR2: SGHNT, YYREEE (reference sequence). The CDR3 loop spans 16 amino acids. The CDR3 region has the DNA TGTGCCAGCAGCTTGGCCGTGGCAGGTGGGCAAGAGACCCAGTACTTC. This encodes CASSLAVAGGQETQYF.

V and J are TRBV5-1 and TRBJ2-1; 8 bases agree with TRBD2. Germline trimming cut 1 base from V and 4 bases from J; bases unmatched to any gene: 13. CDR1 and CDR2 (germline): SGHRS, YFSETQ. The CDR3 has 18 residues. The CDR3 reads CASSLRGRGGRGYNEQFF. CDR3 in DNA: TGCGCCAGCAGCTTGCGGGGTCGGGGGGGCCGGGGGTACAATGAGCAGTTCTTC.

The chain employs TRBV7-3 and TRBJ2-2; no reliable D call. Germline loops: CDR1 SGHTA, CDR2 FQGTGA. Trimming stripped 2 bases from V and 5 bases from J, with 9 bases between. The CDR3 has 14 residues. The CDR3 loop is CASSLGLQTGELFF. CDR3 DNA: TGTGCCAGCAGCTTAGGGCTCCAGACCGGGGAGCTGTTTTTT.

V is TRBV20-1 and J is TRBJ1-2, with D possibly TRBD1 on 5 matching bases. The CDR3 consists of 11 residues. Per the germline V gene, CDR1 is DFQATT and CDR2 is SNEGSKA (reference sequence). V lost 1 base, J lost 7 bases, and 7 bases lay in between. As DNA, the CDR3 is TGCAGTGCTAGAGGGACACCTGGCTACACCTTC. Translating it yields CSARGTPGYTF.

The CDR3 loop is CASRDPGQGFYQPQHF. CDR3 bases: TGTGCCAGTAGAGACCCGGGACAGGGGTTTTATCAGCCCCAGCATTTT. The gene calls are TRBV19 and TRBJ1-5; 10 bases line up with TRBD1. The germline gives CDR1 LNHDA, CDR2 SQIVND (reference sequence). This CDR3 is built from 16 residues. Unmatched junction bases numbered 10, after V lost 6 bases and J lost 5 bases.

In this sample, this clone turned up a few times. The V call is TRBV10-2, the J call TRBJ1-2; D gene ambiguous. Trimming removed 5 bases from V and 3 bases from J, with 10 bases in between. The CDR3 sequence is 13 residues long. CDR1 and CDR2 (germline): WSHSY, SAAADI. The CDR3 sequence is CASSQNPDYGYTF. For the CDR3, the DNA is TGCGCCAGCAGTCAGAACCCCGACTATGGCTACACCTTC.

V gene TRBV28 combines with J gene TRBJ1-1, with D perhaps matching TRBD1 (5 bases). V lost 7 bases and J lost 4, with 28 bases in between. The CDR3 runs 18 residues. Germline CDR1 MDHEN, CDR2 SYDVKM. The CDR3: CASTPTPGRFSRGTEAFF. In DNA form, the CDR3 reads TGTGCCAGCACCCCCACCCCCGGGAGATTTTCTAGGGGCACTGAAGCTTTCTTT.

The chain employs TRBV6-7 and TRBJ1-5, with D maybe TRBD1 (6 bases). TRBV6-7 is known as an ORF, though its function is uncertain. The CDR3 is 17 residues long. The V gene lost 1 base and the J gene lost 6 bases, with 19 bases spanning the gap. CDR3 loop: CASSYFPQGRWSQPQHF. CDR3 sequence (DNA): TGTGCCAGCAGTTACTTCCCACAGGGACGGTGGAGTCAGCCCCAGCATTTT.

V usage is TRBV14 and J usage is TRBJ1-2; 8 positions match TRBD1. The CDR3 has 17 amino acids. J lost 0 bases, V lost 3 bases, and 9 bases had no gene match. Germline V gene sequence: CDR1 SGHDN, CDR2 FVKESK. CDR3 bases: TGTGCCAGCAGCCACCGCGGACAGGGAACAACTAACTATGGCTACACCTTC. It yields the protein CASSHRGQGTTNYGYTF.

V gene TRBV28 combines with J gene TRBJ1-1; 7 nucleotides line up with TRBD1. V dropped 4 bases and J dropped 5; count of bases not matched to a gene: 10. CDR1 and CDR2 (germline): MDHEN, SYDVKM. CDR3 length: 15 residues. This CDR3 is CASSSDRVYFTEAFF. The CDR3, as DNA: TGTGCCAGCAGTTCCGACAGGGTATATTTTACTGAAGCTTTCTTT.

The chain carries TRBV18 and TRBJ2-5; tentatively, D is TRBD1 (6 bases). The ends were cut back, 0 bases at V and 1 base at J, with 15 bases in the middle. The CDR3 covers 17 residues. CDR1 and CDR2 from the germline V gene are KGHSH and LQKENI. CDR3 sequence: CASSPPRTARSQETQYF. CDR3 bases: TGTGCCAGCTCACCACCGCGGACAGCGAGGAGCCAAGAGACCCAGTACTTC.

The V gene is TRBV6-1, the J gene TRBJ1-2; 9 nucleotides match TRBD1. This CDR3 region has 14 residues. Germline V gives CDR1 MNHNS, CDR2 SASEGT. V shed 6 bases, J shed 4 bases, and the junction held 6 bases outside the gene matches. The CDR3 sequence is CASSSEQGAYGYTF. The CDR3 nucleotides read TGTGCCAGCAGCTCGGAACAGGGGGCCTATGGCTACACCTTC.

The CDR3 DNA sequence: TGTGCCAGCAGTCTAGAGGGACAGGGTAACAATCAGCCCCAGCATTTT. It specifies CASSLEGQGNNQPQHF. This chain links TRBV28 with TRBJ1-5; 9 bases agree with TRBD1. This CDR3 comprises 16 residues. The germline V gene encodes CDR1 MDHEN and CDR2 SYDVKM. V lost 5 bases, J lost 3 bases, and 8 bases stayed unmatched.

This chain connects TRBV5-1 to TRBJ2-5, with 8 bases fitting TRBD1. Germline V gene lookup returns CDR1 SGHRS and CDR2 YFSETQ. This CDR3 has 15 amino acids. V lost 3 bases, J lost 1 base, and 5 bases stayed unmatched. CDR3 loop: CASSSGTGVQETQYF. In nucleotides, the CDR3 is TGCGCCAGCAGCTCCGGGACAGGAGTCCAAGAGACCCAGTACTTC. Full variable domain (outside the CDR3, taken from reference TRBV5-1 and TRBJ2-5): KAGVTQTPRYLIKTRGQQVTLSCSPISGHRSVSWYQQTPGQGLQFLFEYFSETQRNKGNFPGRFSGRQFSNSRSEMNVSTLELGDSALYLCASSSGTGVQETQYFGPGTRLLVL.

V and J are TRBV14 and TRBJ1-6; TRBD1 aligns across 8 bases. V lost 4 bases to trimming and J lost 10 bases; unmatched junction nucleotides: 9. This CDR3 has 15 residues. Per the germline V gene, CDR1 is SGHDN and CDR2 is FVKESK. The CDR3 loop reads CASSPGTGGRSPLHF. Here the CDR3 DNA reads TGTGCCAGCAGCCCTGGGACAGGCGGACGATCACCCCTCCACTTT.

Concerning this clone itself: Mismatch with germline at one junction end may stem from a read error. V and J are TRBV2 and TRBJ2-1; D might be TRBD1 (6 bases). This CDR3 is built from 11 residues. Germline-derived CDR1 and CDR2 are SNHLY and FYNNEI. The chain's CDR3 is CASRLSWPGVF. CDR3 nucleotide sequence: TGTGCCAGCAGACTAAGTTGGCCAGGGGTCTTC.

The V call is TRBV30, the J call TRBJ2-1; weak D call: TRBD2 (6 bases). Germline CDR1 and CDR2: GTSNPN and SVGIG (reference sequence). The CDR3 contains 13 residues. The V and J ends lost 5 bases and 12 bases respectively, with 20 bases between them. The CDR3 loop is CAWGTSRALGQFF. For the CDR3, the DNA is TGTGCCTGGGGCACTAGCCGAGCCTTGGGGCAGTTCTTC.

Here the CDR3 reads CASSHFSGTGTSSGNTIYF. In DNA form, the CDR3 reads TGTGCCAGCAGCCACTTTTCCGGGACAGGGACCTCTTCGGGAAACACCATATATTTT. This rearrangement joins TRBV11-2 to TRBJ1-3, with 9 bases identical to TRBD1. V was clipped by 5 bases and J by 4 bases; unmatched bases: 18. Looked up from germline, CDR1 is SGHAT and CDR2 is FQNNGV. This CDR3 has 19 residues.

The rearrangement uses TRBV19 and TRBJ1-1; no reliable D call. The CDR3 spans 14 residues. V was cut by 7 bases and J by 4 bases, with 16 bases left in between. The germline V gene encodes CDR1 LNHDA and CDR2 SQIVND (reference sequence). As DNA, the CDR3 is TGTGCCAGTATGATCGGAGGAGTCAGCACTGAAGCTTTCTTT. It translates to CASMIGGVSTEAFF.

V usage is TRBV10-2 and J usage is TRBJ2-7; 9 bases are shared with TRBD1. The CDR3 runs to 17 residues. Looked up from germline, CDR1 is WSHSY and CDR2 is SAAADI. The ends lost 3 bases at V and 1 base at J; junction bases unmatched: 10. The CDR3 protein is CASSDLVVGQGSYEQYF. As DNA, the CDR3 is TGCGCCAGCAGTGACCTAGTTGTGGGACAGGGATCCTACGAGCAGTACTTC.

CDR3 nucleotides: TGTGCCAGTAGTACCCAACACTTACCAGGGGATCAGCCCCAGCATTTT. It codes for CASSTQHLPGDQPQHF. The chain couples TRBV19 to TRBJ1-5; possible D gene TRBD1, 6 bases. CDR3 length: 16 amino acids. Germline V CDR1 and CDR2: LNHDA, SQIVND (reference sequence). With 4 bases removed from V and 5 bases from J, the gap between germline ends came to 18 bases.

This clone has just one count. The chain has TRBV5-6 and TRBJ2-1; TRBD1 might be the D (6 bases). V lost 2 bases to trimming and J lost 5 bases, with 17 bases between them. Germline V gene sequence: CDR1 SGHDT, CDR2 YYEEEE. CDR3 length: 16 amino acids. The CDR3 reads CASSFPGTSTNNEQFF. In nucleotides, the CDR3 is TGTGCCAGCAGCTTTCCGGGGACATCCACGAACAATGAGCAGTTCTTC.

This chain connects TRBV6-6 to TRBJ1-5; the match to TRBD1 covers 7 bases. Germline V lookup: CDR1 MNHNY, CDR2 SVGAGI (reference sequence). V shed 5 bases and J 6 bases; nucleotides not matched to a gene: 7. The CDR3 is 14 amino acids. The CDR3 loop reads CASSATGATQPQHF. The CDR3 nucleotides are TGTGCCAGCAGTGCCACAGGGGCCACTCAGCCCCAGCATTTT.

This clone appeared a single time. The chain combines TRBV7-9 with TRBJ1-4, with 8 bases identical to TRBD1. Germline trimming cut 3 bases from V and 5 bases from J; bases unmatched to any gene: 2. The CDR3 totals 14 residues. Per germline, CDR1 SEHNR and CDR2 FQNEAQ (reference sequence). The CDR3 DNA reads TGTGCCAGCAGCTTGGGGGACAGGAATGAAAAACTGTTTTTT. Its protein is CASSLGDRNEKLFF.

This chain connects TRBV27 to TRBJ1-1; TRBD1 is a possible D gene (6 bases). Looked up from germline, CDR1 is MNHEY and CDR2 is SMNVEV (reference sequence). The CDR3 length is 16 residues. Deletions cut 5 bases from V and 3 bases from J, with 19 bases between. The CDR3 DNA follows: TGTGCCAGCAGTATGGGGGCGCTAAGTGGTGACACTGAAGCTTTCTTT. Translated: CASSMGALSGDTEAFF.

The V and J genes are TRBV5-1 and TRBJ2-4; D might be TRBD1 (5 bases). The V end was cut by 4 bases, the J end by 8 bases, with 19 bases between. Germline lookup yields CDR1 SGHRS and CDR2 YFSETQ. The CDR3 loop spans 15 amino acids. This chain's CDR3 is CASSAYYDSPDIQYF. CDR3 sequence (DNA): TGCGCCAGCAGCGCCTACTACGACAGTCCGGACATTCAGTACTTC.